This T cell receptor beta chain was recorded in a study of blood T cell repertoires in COVID-19. CDR1 and CDR2 from the germline V gene are MNHEY and SVGAGI. V was cut by 0 bases and J by 5 bases, with 14 bases left in between. This CDR3 is 15 amino acids long. The data were produced by immunoSEQ multiplex PCR, yet TCRdb's version contains in-frame clones alone and is incomplete. The table has approximately 56,000 clones, 89% seen once; the top ten hold around two fifths. Seattle cases were enrolled at active infection and followed longitudinally. The clonotype comes from a woman aged 55-69 years with COVID-19, enrolled during active disease. Input material: peripheral blood. V and J are TRBV6-5 and TRBJ2-7; possible D gene TRBD1, 7 bases. CDR3: CASSYSRQGGDEQYF. CDR3 in DNA: TGTGCCAGCAGTTACTCGAGGCAGGGGGGCGACGAGCAGTACTTC.